The T cell receptor beta chain described here comes from a study of beta chain features in type 1 diabetes. Expressed TCRB transcripts were sequenced, since all the RNA that had been isolated was reverse transcribed. Profiling relied on immunoSEQ multiplex PCR, and the TCRdb table lists in-frame clones only, not all of them. The data show 550,000 to 850,000 clones, roughly 13% seen once. Whole-study findings and limits: Within each of all four CD4+ subsets, Type 1 diabetes patients had TCRB CDR3s that were moderately but significantly shorter.

This clone has only a few counts. Its target is not known. Trimming took off 4 bases at V and 0 bases at J, with 10 bases between the two ends. Germline V gives CDR1 SEHNR, CDR2 FQNEAQ (reference sequence). CDR3 length: 15 amino acids. Sequencing was carried out using naive CD4+ T cells from blood. The TCR was taken from a man aged 18 to 30 with type 1 diabetes. This chain links TRBV7-9 with TRBJ1-5; tentatively, D is TRBD1 (5 bases). Here the CDR3 DNA reads TGTGCCAGCAGCTCGGGACGGGATAGCAATCAGCCCCAGCATTTT. Its protein product is CASSSGRDSNQPQHF.